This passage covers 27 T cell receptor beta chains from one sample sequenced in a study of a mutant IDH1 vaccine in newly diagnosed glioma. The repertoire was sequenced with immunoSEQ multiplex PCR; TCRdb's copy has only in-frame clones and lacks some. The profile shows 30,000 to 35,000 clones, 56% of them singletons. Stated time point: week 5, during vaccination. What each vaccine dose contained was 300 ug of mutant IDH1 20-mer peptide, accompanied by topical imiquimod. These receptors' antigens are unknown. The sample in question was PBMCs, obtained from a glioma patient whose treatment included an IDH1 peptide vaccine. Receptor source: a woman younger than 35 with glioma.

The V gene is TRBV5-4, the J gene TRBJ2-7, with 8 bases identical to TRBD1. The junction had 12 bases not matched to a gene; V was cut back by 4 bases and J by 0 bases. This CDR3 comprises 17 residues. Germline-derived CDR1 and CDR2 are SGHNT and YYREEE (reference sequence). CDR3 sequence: CASSLNPTGGSSYEQYF. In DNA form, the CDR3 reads TGTGCCAGCAGCCTAAACCCCACAGGGGGGAGCTCCTACGAGCAGTACTTC.

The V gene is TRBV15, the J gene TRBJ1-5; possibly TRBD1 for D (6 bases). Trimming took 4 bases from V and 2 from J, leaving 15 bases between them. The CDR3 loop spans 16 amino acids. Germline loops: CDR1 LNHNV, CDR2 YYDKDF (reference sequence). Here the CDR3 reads CATSKSGGGRNQPQHF. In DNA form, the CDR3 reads TGTGCCACCAGCAAATCCGGGGGGGGCCGCAATCAGCCCCAGCATTTT. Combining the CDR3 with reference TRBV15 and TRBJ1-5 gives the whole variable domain DAMVIQNPRYQVTQFGKPVTLSCSQTLNHNVMYWYQQKSSQAPKLLFHYYDKDFNNEADTPDNFQSRRPNTSFCFLDIRSPGLGDTAMYLCATSKSGGGRNQPQHFGDGTRLSIL.

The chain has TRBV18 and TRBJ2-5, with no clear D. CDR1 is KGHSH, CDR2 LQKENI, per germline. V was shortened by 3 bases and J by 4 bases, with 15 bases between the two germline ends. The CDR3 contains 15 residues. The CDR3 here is CASSPYALGIETQYF. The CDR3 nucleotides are TGTGCCAGCTCACCCTACGCTCTAGGAATAGAGACCCAGTACTTC.

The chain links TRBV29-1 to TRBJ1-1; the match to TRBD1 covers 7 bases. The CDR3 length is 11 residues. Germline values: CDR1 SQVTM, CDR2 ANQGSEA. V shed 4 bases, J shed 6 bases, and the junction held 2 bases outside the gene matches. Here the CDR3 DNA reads TGCAGCGTTGGACAGGGCGCTGAAGCTTTCTTT. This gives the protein CSVGQGAEAFF.

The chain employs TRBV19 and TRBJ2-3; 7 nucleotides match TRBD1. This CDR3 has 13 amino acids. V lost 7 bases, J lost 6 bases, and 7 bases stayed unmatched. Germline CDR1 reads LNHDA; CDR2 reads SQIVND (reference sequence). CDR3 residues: CASTKTGSDTQYF. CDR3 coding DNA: TGTGCCAGTACCAAGACAGGGTCGGATACGCAGTATTTT.

The CDR3 is CASRQTLAGDPEETQYF. The CDR3, as DNA: TGCGCCAGCAGACAAACGCTAGCGGGAGATCCTGAAGAGACCCAGTACTTC. This chain joins TRBV4-1 and TRBJ2-5, with 10 nucleotides matching TRBD2. CDR1 and CDR2 from the germline V gene are MGHRA and YSYEKL. The CDR3 loop spans 17 amino acids. The trim removed 6 bases at V and 3 bases at J, leaving 13 bases unmatched.

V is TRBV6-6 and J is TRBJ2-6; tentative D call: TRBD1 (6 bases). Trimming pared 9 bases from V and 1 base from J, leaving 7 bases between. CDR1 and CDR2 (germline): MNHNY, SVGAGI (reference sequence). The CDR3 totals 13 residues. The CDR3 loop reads CASDRSGANVLTF. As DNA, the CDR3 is TGTGCCAGTGACAGGTCTGGGGCCAACGTCCTGACTTTC.

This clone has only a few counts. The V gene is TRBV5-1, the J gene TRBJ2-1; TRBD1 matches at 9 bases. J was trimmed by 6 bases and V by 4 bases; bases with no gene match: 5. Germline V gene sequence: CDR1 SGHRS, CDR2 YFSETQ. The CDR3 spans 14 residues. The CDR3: CASSQGTGSNEQFF. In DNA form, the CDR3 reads TGCGCCAGCAGCCAAGGGACAGGGAGCAATGAGCAGTTCTTC.

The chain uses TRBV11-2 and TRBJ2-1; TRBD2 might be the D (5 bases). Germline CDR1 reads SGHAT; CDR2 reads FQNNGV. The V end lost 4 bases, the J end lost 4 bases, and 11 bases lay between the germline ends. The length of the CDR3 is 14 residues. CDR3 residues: CASSSSGGYNEQFF. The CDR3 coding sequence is TGTGCCAGCAGCTCAAGCGGCGGGTACAATGAGCAGTTCTTC.

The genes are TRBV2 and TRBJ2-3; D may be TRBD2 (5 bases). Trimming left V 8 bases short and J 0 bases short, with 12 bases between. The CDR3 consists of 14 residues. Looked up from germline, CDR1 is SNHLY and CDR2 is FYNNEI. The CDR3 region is CASQTLGSTDTQYF. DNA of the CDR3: TGTGCCAGCCAAACACTAGGGAGCACAGATACGCAGTATTTT.

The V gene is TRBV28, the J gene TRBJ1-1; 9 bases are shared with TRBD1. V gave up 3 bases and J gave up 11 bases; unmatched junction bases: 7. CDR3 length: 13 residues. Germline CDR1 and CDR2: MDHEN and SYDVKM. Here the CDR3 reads CASSFSTGGGAFF. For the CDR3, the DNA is TGTGCCAGCAGTTTCTCGACAGGGGGAGGGGCTTTCTTT.

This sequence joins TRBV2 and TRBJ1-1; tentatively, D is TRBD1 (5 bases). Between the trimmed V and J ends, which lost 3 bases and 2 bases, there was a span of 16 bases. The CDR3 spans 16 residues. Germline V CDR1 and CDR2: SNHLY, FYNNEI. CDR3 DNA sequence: TGTGCCAGCAGTGACTCCCGCGGGACGTATAACACTGAAGCTTTCTTT. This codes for CASSDSRGTYNTEAFF. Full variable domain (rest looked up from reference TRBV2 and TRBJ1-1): EPEVTQTPSHQVTQMGQEVILRCVPISNHLYFYWYRQILGQKVEFLVSFYNNEISEKSEIFDDQFSVERPDGSNFTLKIRSTKLEDSAMYFCASSDSRGTYNTEAFFGQGTRLTVV.

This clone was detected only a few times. CDR3 DNA: TGTGCCTGGAGTGACCTAGGGGGCCAAAGCAATCAGCCCCAGCATTTT. This sequence encodes CAWSDLGGQSNQPQHF. The V gene is TRBV30, the J gene TRBJ1-5; 7 bases align to TRBD1. This CDR3 region has 16 residues. CDR1 is GTSNPN and CDR2 is SVGIG in the germline V gene (reference sequence). V dropped 1 base and J dropped 1; count of bases not matched to a gene: 7.

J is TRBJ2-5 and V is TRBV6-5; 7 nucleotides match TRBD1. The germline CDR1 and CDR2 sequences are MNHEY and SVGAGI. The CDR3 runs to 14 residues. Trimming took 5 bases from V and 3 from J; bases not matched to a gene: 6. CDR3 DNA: TGTGCCAGCAGTCAGACCGGGACAGAAGAGACCCAGTACTTC. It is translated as CASSQTGTEETQYF.

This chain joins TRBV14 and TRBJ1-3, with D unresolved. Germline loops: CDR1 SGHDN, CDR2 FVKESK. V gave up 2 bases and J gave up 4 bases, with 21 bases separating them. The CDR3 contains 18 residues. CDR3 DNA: TGTGCCAGCAGCCAATACGGTTTATTTCGGCTTTCAGGAAACACCATATATTTT. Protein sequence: CASSQYGLFRLSGNTIYF.

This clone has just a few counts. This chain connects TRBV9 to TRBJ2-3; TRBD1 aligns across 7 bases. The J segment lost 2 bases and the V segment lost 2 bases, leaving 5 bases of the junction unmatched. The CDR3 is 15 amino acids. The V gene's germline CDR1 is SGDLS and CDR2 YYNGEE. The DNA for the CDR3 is TGTGCCAGCAGCGTCTTGGGACAGCCCACAGATACGCAGTATTTT. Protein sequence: CASSVLGQPTDTQYF.

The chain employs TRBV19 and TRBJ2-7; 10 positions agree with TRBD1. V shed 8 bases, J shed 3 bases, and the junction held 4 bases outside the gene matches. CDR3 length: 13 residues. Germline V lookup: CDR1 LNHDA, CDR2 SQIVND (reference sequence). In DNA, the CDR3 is TGTGCCAGTCGGGACAGGGGTCACTACGAGCAGTACTTC. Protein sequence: CASRDRGHYEQYF.

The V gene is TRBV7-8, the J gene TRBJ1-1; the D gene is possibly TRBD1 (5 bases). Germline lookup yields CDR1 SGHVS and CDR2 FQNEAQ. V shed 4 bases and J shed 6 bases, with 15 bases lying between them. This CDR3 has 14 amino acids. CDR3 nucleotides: TGTGCCAGCAGCTCCAGAGGGGTAGGGGCTGAAGCTTTCTTT. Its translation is CASSSRGVGAEAFF.

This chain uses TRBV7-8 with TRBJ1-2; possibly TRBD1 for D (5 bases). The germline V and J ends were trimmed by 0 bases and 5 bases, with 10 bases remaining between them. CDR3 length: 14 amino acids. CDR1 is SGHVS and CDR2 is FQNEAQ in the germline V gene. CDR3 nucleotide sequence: TGTGCCAGCAGCTTAGCCGAGGGGACGTATGGCTACACCTTC. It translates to CASSLAEGTYGYTF.

The CDR3 DNA is TGTGCCAGCAATCGTCAGCGCACAGATACGCAGTATTTT. Encoded protein: CASNRQRTDTQYF. The chain carries TRBV25-1 and TRBJ2-3, with D hard to call. The germline gives CDR1 MGHDK, CDR2 SYGVNS. There are 13 residues in the CDR3. The V end lost 7 bases, the J end lost 1 base, and 9 bases lay between the germline ends.

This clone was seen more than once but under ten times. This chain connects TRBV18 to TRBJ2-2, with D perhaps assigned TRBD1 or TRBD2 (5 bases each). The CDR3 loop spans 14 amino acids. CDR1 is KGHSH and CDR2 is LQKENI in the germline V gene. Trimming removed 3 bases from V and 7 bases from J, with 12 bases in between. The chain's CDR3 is CASSPEGFIGELFF. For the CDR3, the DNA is TGTGCCAGCTCACCCGAGGGGTTCATCGGGGAGCTGTTTTTT.

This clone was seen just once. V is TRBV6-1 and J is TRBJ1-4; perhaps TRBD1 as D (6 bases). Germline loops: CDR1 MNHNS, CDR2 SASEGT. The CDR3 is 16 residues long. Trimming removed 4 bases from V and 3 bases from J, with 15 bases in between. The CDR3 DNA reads TGTGCCAGCAGTGCCAACCTCGGACAGCCTAATGAAAAACTGTTTTTT. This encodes CASSANLGQPNEKLFF.

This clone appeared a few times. The CDR3 DNA is TGTGCCAGCACTACCGGGACAGGGGTCGGGACTAGCTCCCTGGATACGCAGTATTTT. It encodes CASTTGTGVGTSSLDTQYF. The chain carries TRBV7-8 and TRBJ2-3, with D tentatively TRBD1 (10 bases). Germline CDR1 and CDR2: SGHVS and FQNEAQ. This CDR3 is built from 19 residues. V shed 7 bases and J shed 6 bases, with 32 bases lying between them.

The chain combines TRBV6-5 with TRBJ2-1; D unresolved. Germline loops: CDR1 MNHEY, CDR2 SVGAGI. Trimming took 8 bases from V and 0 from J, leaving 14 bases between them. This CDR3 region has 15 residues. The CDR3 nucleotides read TGTGCCAGCGCCTTGGGGTCTCGCTCCTACAATGAGCAGTTCTTC. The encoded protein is CASALGSRSYNEQFF.

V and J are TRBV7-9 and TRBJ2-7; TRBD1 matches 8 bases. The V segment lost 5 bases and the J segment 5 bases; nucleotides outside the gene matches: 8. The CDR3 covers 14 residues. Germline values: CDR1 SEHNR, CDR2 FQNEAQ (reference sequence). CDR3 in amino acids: CASSREDRDDEQYF. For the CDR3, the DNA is TGTGCCAGCAGCCGCGAGGACAGGGACGACGAGCAGTACTTC.

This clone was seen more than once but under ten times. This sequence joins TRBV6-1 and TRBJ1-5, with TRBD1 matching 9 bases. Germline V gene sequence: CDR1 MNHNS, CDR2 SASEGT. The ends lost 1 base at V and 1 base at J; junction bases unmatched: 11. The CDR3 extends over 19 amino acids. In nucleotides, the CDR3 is TGTGCCAGCAGTGAAGGCCGCCCAAGACAGGGGGTCAGCAATCAGCCCCAGCATTTT. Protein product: CASSEGRPRQGVSNQPQHF.

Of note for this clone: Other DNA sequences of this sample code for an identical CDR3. Here the CDR3 DNA reads TGTGCCAGCAGCTCGCTGACGGAGAACTATGGCTACACCTTC. The encoded protein is CASSSLTENYGYTF. The chain has TRBV7-9 and TRBJ1-2; D gene ambiguous. The CDR3 contains 14 residues. Trimming stripped 4 bases from V and 2 bases from J, with 11 bases between. Germline values: CDR1 SEHNR, CDR2 FQNEAQ (reference sequence).